This T cell receptor beta chain was found in a study of blood T cell repertoires in COVID-19. As for the study in general: T cells, B-cell-depleted T cells, or PBMCs provided the cDNA or gDNA that served as material.

In the authors' workflow: Using reference gene primer amplification, nucleated cell counts were estimated. TCRdb keeps only in-frame clones here, not all; method: immunoSEQ multiplex PCR. That table supplies the V and J calls and clone size; D and trimming were determined from the DNA. The sample carries approximately 50,000 clones, 85% recorded once. The CDR3 loop spans 15 amino acids. V dropped 2 bases and J dropped 1 base, with 11 bases sitting between them. Germline V CDR1 and CDR2: MNHNS, SASEGT. Sequencing was done on a sample of peripheral blood. The TCR originated in a human donor in a cohort sampled during active COVID-19. The chain combines TRBV6-1 with TRBJ1-2, with D possibly TRBD1 on 5 matching bases. The CDR3 region has the DNA TGTGCCAGCAGTGAACATCGGCAGGGTAACTATGGCTACACCTTC. It specifies CASSEHRQGNYGYTF.